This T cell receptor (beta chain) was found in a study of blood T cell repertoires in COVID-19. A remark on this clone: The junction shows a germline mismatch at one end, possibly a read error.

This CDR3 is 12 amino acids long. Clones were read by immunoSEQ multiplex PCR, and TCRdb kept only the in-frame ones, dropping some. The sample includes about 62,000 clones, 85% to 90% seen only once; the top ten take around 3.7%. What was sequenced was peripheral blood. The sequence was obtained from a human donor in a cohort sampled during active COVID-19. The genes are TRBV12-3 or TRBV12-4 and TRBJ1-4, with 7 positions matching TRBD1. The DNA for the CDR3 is TGTGCCAGCAGTTACAAGACAGGGTCCTTCGTCTTT. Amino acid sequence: CASSYKTGSFVF.